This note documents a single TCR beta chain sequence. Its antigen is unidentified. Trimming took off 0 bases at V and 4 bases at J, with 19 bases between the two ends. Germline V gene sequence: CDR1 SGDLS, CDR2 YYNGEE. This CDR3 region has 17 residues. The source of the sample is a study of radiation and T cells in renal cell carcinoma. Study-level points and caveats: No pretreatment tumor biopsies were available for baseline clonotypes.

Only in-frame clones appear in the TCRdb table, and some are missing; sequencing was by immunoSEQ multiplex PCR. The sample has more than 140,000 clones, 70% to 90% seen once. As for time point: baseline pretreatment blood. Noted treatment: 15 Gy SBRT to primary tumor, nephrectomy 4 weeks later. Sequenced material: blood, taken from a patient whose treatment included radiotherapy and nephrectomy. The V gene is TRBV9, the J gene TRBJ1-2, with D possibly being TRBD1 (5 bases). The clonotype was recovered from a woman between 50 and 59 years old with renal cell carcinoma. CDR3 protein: CASSVELWVQGSYGYTF. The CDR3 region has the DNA TGTGCCAGCAGCGTAGAATTGTGGGTGCAGGGCAGCTATGGCTACACCTTC. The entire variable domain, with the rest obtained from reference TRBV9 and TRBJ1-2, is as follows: DSGVTQTPKHLITATGQRVTLRCSPRSGDLSVYWYQQSLDQGLQFLIQYYNGEERAKGNILERFSAQQFPDLHSELNLSSLELGDSALYFCASSVELWVQGSYGYTFGSGTRLTVV.